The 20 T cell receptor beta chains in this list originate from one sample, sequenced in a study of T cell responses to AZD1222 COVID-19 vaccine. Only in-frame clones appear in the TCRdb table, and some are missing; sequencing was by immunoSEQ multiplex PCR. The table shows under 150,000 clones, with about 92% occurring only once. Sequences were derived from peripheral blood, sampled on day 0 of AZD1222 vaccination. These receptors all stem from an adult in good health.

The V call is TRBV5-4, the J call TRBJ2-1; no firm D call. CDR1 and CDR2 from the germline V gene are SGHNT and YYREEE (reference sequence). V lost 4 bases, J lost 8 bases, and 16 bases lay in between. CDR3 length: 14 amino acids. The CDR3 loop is CASSVTGPTHEQFF. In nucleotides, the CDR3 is TGTGCCAGCAGCGTAACCGGGCCTACTCATGAGCAGTTCTTC.

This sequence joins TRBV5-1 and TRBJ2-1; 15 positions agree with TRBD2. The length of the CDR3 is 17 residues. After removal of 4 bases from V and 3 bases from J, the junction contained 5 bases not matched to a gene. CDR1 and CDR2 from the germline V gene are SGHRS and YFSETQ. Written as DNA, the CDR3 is TGCGCCAGCAGCAGGACTAGCGGGGGGGCCTTCTACAATGAGCAGTTCTTC. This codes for CASSRTSGGAFYNEQFF.

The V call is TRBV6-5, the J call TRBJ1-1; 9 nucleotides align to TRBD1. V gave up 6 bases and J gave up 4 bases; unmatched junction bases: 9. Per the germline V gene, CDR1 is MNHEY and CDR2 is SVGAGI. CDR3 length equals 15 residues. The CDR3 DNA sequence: TGTGCCAGCAGGGGAAGGACAGGGGCGGGCACTGAAGCTTTCTTT. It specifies CASRGRTGAGTEAFF.

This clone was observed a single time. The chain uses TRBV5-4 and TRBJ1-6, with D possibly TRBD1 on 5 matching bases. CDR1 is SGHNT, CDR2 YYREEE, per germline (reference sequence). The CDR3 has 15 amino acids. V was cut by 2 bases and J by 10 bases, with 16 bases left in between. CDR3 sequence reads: CASSFMKGTLSPLHF. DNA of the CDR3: TGTGCCAGCAGCTTTATGAAAGGGACCTTGTCACCCCTCCACTTT.

In DNA, the CDR3 is TGTGCCAGCAGGCTAGAACTAGCGGGCCATTCAGGGCAGTACTTC. Protein sequence: CASRLELAGHSGQYF. The gene calls are TRBV7-3 and TRBJ2-7, with 9 bases fitting TRBD2. The CDR3 runs 15 residues. V gave up 6 bases and J gave up 9 bases; unmatched junction bases: 15. Germline CDR1 SGHTA, CDR2 FQGTGA.

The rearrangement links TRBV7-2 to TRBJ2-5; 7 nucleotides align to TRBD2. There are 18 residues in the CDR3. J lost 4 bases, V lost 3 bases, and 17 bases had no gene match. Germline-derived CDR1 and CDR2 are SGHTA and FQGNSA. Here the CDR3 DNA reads TGTGCCAGCAGCTTCGATAGGGGAGGGACTAATGGGAGAGAGACCCAGTACTTC. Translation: CASSFDRGGTNGRETQYF.

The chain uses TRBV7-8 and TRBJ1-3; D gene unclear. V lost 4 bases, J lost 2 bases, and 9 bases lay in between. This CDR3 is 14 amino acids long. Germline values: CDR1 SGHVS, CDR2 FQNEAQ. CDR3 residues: CASSYSAAGNTIYF. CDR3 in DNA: TGTGCCAGCAGCTACTCGGCGGCTGGAAACACCATATATTTT.

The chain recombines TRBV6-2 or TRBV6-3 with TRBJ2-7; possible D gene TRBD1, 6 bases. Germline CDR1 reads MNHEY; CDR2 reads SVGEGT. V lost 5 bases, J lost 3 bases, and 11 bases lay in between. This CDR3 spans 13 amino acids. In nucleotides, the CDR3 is TGTGCCAGCAGTCAACAGGGCGACTACGAGCAGTACTTC. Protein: CASSQQGDYEQYF.

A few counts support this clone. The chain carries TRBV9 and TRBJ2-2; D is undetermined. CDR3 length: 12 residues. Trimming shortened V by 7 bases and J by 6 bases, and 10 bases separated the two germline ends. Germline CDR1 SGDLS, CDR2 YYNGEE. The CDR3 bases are TGTGCCAGCTCCAAGGCGCCCGGGGAGCTGTTTTTT. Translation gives CASSKAPGELFF.

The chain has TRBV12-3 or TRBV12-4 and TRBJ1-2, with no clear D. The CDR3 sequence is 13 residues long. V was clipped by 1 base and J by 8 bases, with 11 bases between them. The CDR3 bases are TGTGCCAGCAGTTTAGTAACTGGTTCCGGCTACACCTTC. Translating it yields CASSLVTGSGYTF.

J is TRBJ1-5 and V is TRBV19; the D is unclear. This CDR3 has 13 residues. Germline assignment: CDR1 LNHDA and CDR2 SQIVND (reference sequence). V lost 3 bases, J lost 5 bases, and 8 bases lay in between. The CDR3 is CASSIYSDQPQHF. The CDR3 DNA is TGTGCCAGTAGTATCTATTCTGATCAGCCCCAGCATTTT.

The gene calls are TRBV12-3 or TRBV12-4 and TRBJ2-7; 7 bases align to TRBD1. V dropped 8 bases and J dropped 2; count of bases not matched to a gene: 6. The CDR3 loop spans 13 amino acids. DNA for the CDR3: TGTGCCAGCTCCCCCCAGGGGGCCTACGAGCAGTACTTC. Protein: CASSPQGAYEQYF.

CDR3 nucleotide sequence: TGCGCCAGCAGCCTCGACGGAGCCGCTGGAAACACCATATATTTT. It encodes CASSLDGAAGNTIYF. The V gene is TRBV5-1, the J gene TRBJ1-3; no firm D call. The CDR3 has 15 amino acids. CDR1 and CDR2 (germline): SGHRS, YFSETQ. Between the trimmed V and J ends, which lost 4 bases and 2 bases, there was a span of 13 bases.

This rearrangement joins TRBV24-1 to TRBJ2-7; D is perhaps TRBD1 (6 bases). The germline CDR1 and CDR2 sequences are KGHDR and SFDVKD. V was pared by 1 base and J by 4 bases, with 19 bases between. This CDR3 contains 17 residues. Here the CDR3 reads CATSDLSGGGVAYEQYF. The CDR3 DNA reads TGTGCCACCAGTGATTTAAGTGGGGGCGGCGTAGCATACGAGCAGTACTTC.

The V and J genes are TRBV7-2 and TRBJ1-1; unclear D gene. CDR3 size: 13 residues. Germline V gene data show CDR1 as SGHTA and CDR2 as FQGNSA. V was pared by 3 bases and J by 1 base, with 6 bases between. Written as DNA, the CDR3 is TGTGCCAGCAGCTTTGCACGGAACACTGAAGCTTTCTTT. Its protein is CASSFARNTEAFF.

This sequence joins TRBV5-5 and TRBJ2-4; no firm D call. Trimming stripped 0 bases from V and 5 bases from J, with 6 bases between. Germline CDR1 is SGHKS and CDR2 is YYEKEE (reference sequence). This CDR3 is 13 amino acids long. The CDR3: CASSLGPENIQYF. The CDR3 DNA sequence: TGTGCCAGCAGCTTGGGACCTGAAAACATTCAGTACTTC.

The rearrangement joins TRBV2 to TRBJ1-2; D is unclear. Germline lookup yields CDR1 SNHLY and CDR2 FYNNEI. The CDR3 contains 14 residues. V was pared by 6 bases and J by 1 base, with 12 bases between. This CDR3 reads CASRRTVLNYGYTF. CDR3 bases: TGTGCCAGCAGACGGACGGTCCTTAACTATGGCTACACCTTC.

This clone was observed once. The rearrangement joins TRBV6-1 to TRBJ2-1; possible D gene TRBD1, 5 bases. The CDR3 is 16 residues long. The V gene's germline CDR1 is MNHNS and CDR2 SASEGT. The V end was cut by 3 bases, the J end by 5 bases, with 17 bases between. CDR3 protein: CASSDRAMRLDNEQFF. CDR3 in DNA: TGTGCCAGCAGTGACAGGGCCATGCGCCTTGACAATGAGCAGTTCTTC.

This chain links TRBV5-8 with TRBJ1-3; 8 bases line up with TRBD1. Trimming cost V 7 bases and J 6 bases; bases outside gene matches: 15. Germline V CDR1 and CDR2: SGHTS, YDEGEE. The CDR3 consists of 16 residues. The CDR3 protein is CASLIGQGGTANTIYF. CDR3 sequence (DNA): TGTGCCAGCTTGATCGGACAGGGAGGTACCGCAAACACCATATATTTT.

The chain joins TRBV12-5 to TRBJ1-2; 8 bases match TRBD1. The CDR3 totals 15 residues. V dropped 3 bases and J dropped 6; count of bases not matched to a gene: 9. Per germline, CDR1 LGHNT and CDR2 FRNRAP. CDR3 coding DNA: TGTGCTAGTGGTTTCCTTGAGACAGGGGAGGATGGCTACACCTTC. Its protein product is CASGFLETGEDGYTF. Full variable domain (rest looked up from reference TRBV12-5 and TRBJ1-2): DARVTQTPRHKVTEMGQEVTMRCQPILGHNTVFWYRQTMMQGLELLAYFRNRAPLDDSGMPKDRFSAEMPDATLATLKIQPSEPRDSAVYFCASGFLETGEDGYTFGSGTRLTVV.